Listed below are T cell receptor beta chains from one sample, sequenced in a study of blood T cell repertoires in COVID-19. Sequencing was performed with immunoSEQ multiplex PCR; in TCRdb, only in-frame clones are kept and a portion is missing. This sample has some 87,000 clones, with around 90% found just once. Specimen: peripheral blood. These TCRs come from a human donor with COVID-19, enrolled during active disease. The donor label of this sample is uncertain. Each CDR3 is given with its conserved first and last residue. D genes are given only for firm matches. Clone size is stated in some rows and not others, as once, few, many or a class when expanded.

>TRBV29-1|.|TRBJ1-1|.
CSVEITGTEAFF
TGCAGCGTTGAAATCACAGGTACTGAAGCTTTCTTT
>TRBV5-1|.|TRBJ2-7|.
CASSWGGDNYEQYF
TGCGCCAGCAGCTGGGGTGGGGACAACTACGAGCAGTACTTC
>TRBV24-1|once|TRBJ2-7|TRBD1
CATSDPGTGGYEQYF
TGTGCCACCAGTGACCCAGGGACAGGGGGCTACGAGCAGTACTTC
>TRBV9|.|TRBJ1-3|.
CASSPQGRASGNTIYF
TGTGCCAGCAGCCCCCAGGGAAGGGCTTCTGGAAACACCATATATTTT
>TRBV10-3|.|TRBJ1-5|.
CAIGLEEGNQPQHF
TGTGCCATCGGACTTGAGGAGGGCAATCAGCCCCAGCATTTT
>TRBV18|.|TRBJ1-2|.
CASSPTANYGYTF
TGTGCCAGCTCTCCGACAGCTAACTATGGCTACACCTTC
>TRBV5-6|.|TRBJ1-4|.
CASSFWGVREKLFF
TGTGCCAGCAGCTTCTGGGGGGTGAGGGAAAAACTGTTTTTT
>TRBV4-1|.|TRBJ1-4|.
CASSPEREKLFF
TGCGCCAGCTCACCTGAGAGGGAAAAACTGTTTTTT
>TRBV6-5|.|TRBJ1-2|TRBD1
CASSERGTVSGYTF
TGTGCCAGCAGCGAGCGAGGGACAGTCAGTGGCTACACCTTC
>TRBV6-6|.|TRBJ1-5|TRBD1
CASSYGGTGDQPQHF
TGTGCCAGCAGTTACGGGGGGACAGGGGATCAGCCCCAGCATTTT
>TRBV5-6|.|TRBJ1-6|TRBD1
CASSLQQGEHSPLHF
TGTGCCAGCAGCTTACAGCAGGGGGAACATTCACCCCTCCACTTT
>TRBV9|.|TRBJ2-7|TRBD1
CASSVYGTGTYEQYF
TGTGCCAGCAGCGTTTACGGGACAGGTACCTACGAGCAGTACTTC
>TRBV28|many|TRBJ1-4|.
CASSTRWGGSNEKLFF
TGTGCCAGCAGTACCCGTTGGGGGGGCTCTAATGAAAAACTGTTTTTT
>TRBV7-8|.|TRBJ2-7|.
CASSLAAKVYEQYF
TGTGCCAGCAGCTTAGCGGCCAAAGTCTACGAGCAGTACTTC
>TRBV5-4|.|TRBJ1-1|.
CASSLIGVNTEAFF
TGTGCCAGCAGCTTGATCGGGGTGAACACTGAAGCTTTCTTT
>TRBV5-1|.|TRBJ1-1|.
CASSQDSPEAFF
TGCGCCAGCAGCCAGGACAGCCCTGAAGCTTTCTTT
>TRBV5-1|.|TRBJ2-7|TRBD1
CASGSGQGSYEQYF
TGCGCCAGCGGGTCGGGACAGGGATCATACGAGCAGTACTTC
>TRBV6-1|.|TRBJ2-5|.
CASSDRLDPKTQYF
TGTGCCAGCAGTGATAGACTAGACCCCAAGACCCAGTACTTC
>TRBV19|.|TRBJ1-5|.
CASSIDGGLGPQHF
TGTGCCAGTAGTATAGATGGGGGCTTGGGGCCCCAGCATTTT
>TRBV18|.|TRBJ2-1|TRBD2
CASSPQPSSAGRHNEQFF
TGTGCCAGCTCACCACAACCTTCTTCAGCGGGAAGACACAATGAGCAGTTCTTC
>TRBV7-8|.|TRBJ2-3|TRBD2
CASSVGLAALGYF
TGTGCCAGCAGCGTGGGACTAGCGGCCCTCGGGTATTTT
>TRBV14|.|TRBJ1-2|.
CASSPSPYGYTF
TGTGCCAGCAGCCCGAGCCCGTATGGCTACACCTTC
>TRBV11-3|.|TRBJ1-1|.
CASSLARGNTEAFF
TGTGCCAGCAGCTTAGCCCGAGGGAACACTGAAGCTTTCTTT
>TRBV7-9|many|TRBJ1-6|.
CASSFGWLGQSNSPLHF
TGTGCCAGCAGCTTTGGGTGGTTGGGGCAGAGTAATTCACCCCTCCACTTT
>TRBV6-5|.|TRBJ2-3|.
CASRLGETDTQYF
TGTGCCAGCAGGCTAGGGGAAACAGATACGCAGTATTTT
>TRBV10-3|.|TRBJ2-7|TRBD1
CAIRQGASYEQYF
TGTGCCATCAGACAGGGGGCCTCCTACGAGCAGTACTTC
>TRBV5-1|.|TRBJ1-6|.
CASSLGTDSPLHF
TGCGCCAGCAGCTTGGGCACTGATTCACCCCTCCACTTT
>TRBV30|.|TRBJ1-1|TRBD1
CAWKRTGRNTEAFF
TGTGCCTGGAAGAGGACAGGGCGGAACACTGAAGCTTTCTTT
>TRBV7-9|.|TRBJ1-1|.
CASSLVRGFTEAFF
TGTGCCAGCAGCTTAGTACGGGGTTTCACTGAAGCTTTCTTT
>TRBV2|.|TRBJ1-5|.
CASSGHTGIGQPQHF
TGTGCCAGCAGTGGCCATACAGGGATAGGTCAGCCCCAGCATTTT
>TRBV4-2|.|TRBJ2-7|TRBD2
CASSQETSGSYEQYF
TGTGCCAGCAGCCAAGAAACTAGCGGGAGTTACGAGCAGTACTTC
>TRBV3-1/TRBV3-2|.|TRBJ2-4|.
CASSQDLVGSRQYF
TGTGCCAGCAGCCAAGATCTTGTAGGTTCTAGGCAGTACTTC
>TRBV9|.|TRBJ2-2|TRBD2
CASSVLAGSTGELFF
TGTGCCAGCAGCGTGCTAGCGGGAAGCACCGGGGAGCTGTTTTTT
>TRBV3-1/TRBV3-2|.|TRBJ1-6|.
CASSRAAYNSPLHF
TGTGCCAGCAGCCGAGCGGCCTATAATTCACCCCTCCACTTT
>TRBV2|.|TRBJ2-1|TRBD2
CASSDGGGPRYNEQFF
TGTGCCAGCAGTGACGGGGGGGGCCCCAGATACAATGAGCAGTTCTTC
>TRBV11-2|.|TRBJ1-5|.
CASSSGQYNQPQHF
TGTGCCAGCAGCTCGGGACAATACAATCAGCCCCAGCATTTT
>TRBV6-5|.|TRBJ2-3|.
CASSYDAGDTQYF
TGTGCCAGCAGTTACGACGCGGGGGATACGCAGTATTTT
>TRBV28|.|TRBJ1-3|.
CASSFRQGTGNTIYF
TGTGCCAGCAGTTTCCGGCAGGGAACTGGAAACACCATATATTTT
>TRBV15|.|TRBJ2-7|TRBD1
CATSRDWGDRGYEQYF
TGTGCCACCAGCAGAGATTGGGGCGACAGGGGCTACGAGCAGTACTTC